The 20 T cell receptor beta chains presented below share a single source sample, sequenced in a study of OX40 agonist ivuxolimab in advanced cancers. The repertoire was sequenced with immunoSEQ multiplex PCR; TCRdb's copy has only in-frame clones and lacks some. The sample shows under 40,000 clones, about four fifths of them seen only once. Material: CD4+ or CD8+ T cells sorted from blood, obtained in a trial of the OX40 agonist ivuxolimab. The receptors derive from an adult with an advanced solid tumor such as melanoma, head and neck, liver or kidney cancer.

V gene TRBV5-1 combines with J gene TRBJ1-2, with 7 bases lining up with TRBD1. The CDR3 has 14 amino acids. The germline V gene has CDR1 SGHRS and CDR2 YFSETQ. V gave up 4 bases and J gave up 1 base; unmatched junction bases: 4. The CDR3 here is CASSEGQFNYGYTF. The CDR3 bases are TGCGCCAGCAGCGAGGGACAGTTTAACTATGGCTACACCTTC.

DNA of the CDR3: TGCGCCAGCAGCTTGGATCCCGGGGGTGGCTACACCTTC. It is translated as CASSLDPGGGYTF. This rearrangement joins TRBV5-1 to TRBJ1-2; D perhaps matches TRBD1 (5 bases). Germline V CDR1 and CDR2: SGHRS, YFSETQ. The CDR3 has 13 residues. V gave up 0 bases and J gave up 7 bases, with 10 bases separating them.

This clone was detected a few times. The chain has TRBV10-2 and TRBJ1-6; D might be TRBD1 (5 bases). CDR1 is WSHSY, CDR2 SAAADI, per germline. The CDR3 totals 18 residues. The germline V and J ends were trimmed by 3 bases and 11 bases, with 26 bases remaining between them. The DNA of the CDR3 is TGCGCCAGCAGTGATTCTCTAAGCCGTCTCCGAGGGGTGACACCCCTCCACTTT. Protein product: CASSDSLSRLRGVTPLHF.

The chain combines TRBV2 with TRBJ2-7; 10 bases agree with TRBD2. This CDR3 is built from 14 residues. Germline trimming cut 7 bases from V and 6 bases from J; bases unmatched to any gene: 9. CDR1 and CDR2 (germline): SNHLY, FYNNEI. The CDR3 reads CASNLAGEVGEQYF. For the CDR3, the DNA is TGTGCCAGCAATCTAGCGGGGGAAGTCGGCGAGCAGTACTTC.

V is TRBV11-2 and J is TRBJ2-5; TRBD2 aligns across 8 bases. The CDR3 extends over 14 amino acids. Germline CDR1 and CDR2: SGHAT and FQNNGV. The V and J ends lost 5 bases and 6 bases, in that order; junction bases with no gene match: 8. The CDR3 spells CASSRGGRRQTQYF. The CDR3 DNA follows: TGTGCCAGCAGCCGGGGGGGGAGGCGACAGACCCAGTACTTC.

The chain couples TRBV5-5 to TRBJ2-6; the D is unclear. The CDR3 extends over 15 amino acids. V lost 0 bases, J lost 0 bases, and 4 bases lay in between. In germline, CDR1 is SGHKS, CDR2 YYEKEE (reference sequence). The CDR3 protein is CASSLGSSGANVLTF. The CDR3 DNA follows: TGTGCCAGCAGCTTGGGATCCTCTGGGGCCAACGTCCTGACTTTC. Combining the CDR3 with reference TRBV5-5 and TRBJ2-6 gives the whole variable domain DAGVTQSPTHLIKTRGQQVTLRCSPISGHKSVSWYQQVLGQGPQFIFQYYEKEERGRGNFPDRFSARQFPNYSSELNVNALLLGDSALYLCASSLGSSGANVLTFGAGSRLTVL.

CDR3 protein: CSVVVRGADEKLFF. CDR3 sequence (DNA): TGCAGCGTTGTGGTTCGGGGGGCCGACGAAAAACTGTTTTTT. The chain uses TRBV29-1 and TRBJ1-4, with a possible D match to TRBD1 (6 bases). Germline V gives CDR1 SQVTM, CDR2 ANQGSEA. The length of the CDR3 is 14 residues. V was trimmed by 4 bases and J by 8 bases, leaving 17 bases between them. Drawing the rest from reference TRBV29-1 and TRBJ1-4, the complete variable domain is SAVISQKPSRDICQRGTSLTIQCQVDSQVTMMFWYRQQPGQSLTLIATANQGSEATYESGFVIDKFPISRPNLTFSTLTVSNMSPEDSSIYLCSVVVRGADEKLFFGSGTQLSVL.

This clone has just a few counts. The chain joins TRBV6-5 to TRBJ2-2, with 12 bases fitting TRBD2. Germline-derived CDR1 and CDR2 are MNHEY and SVGAGI. V lost 4 bases and J lost 5; bases outside the gene matches: 5. This CDR3 is 16 amino acids long. CDR3 region: CASSSPTSGRTGELFF. CDR3 bases: TGTGCCAGCAGTTCTCCGACTAGCGGGAGAACCGGGGAGCTGTTTTTT.

The V gene is TRBV5-1, the J gene TRBJ1-2; no firm D call. Germline V lookup: CDR1 SGHRS, CDR2 YFSETQ. The CDR3 consists of 15 residues. V was shortened by 6 bases and J by 0 bases, with 15 bases between the two germline ends. CDR3 DNA sequence: TGCGCCAGCACCGATTCCACTGTAGCTAACTATGGCTACACCTTC. This encodes CASTDSTVANYGYTF.

V usage is TRBV6-5 and J usage is TRBJ1-2, with no clear D. Germline CDR1 and CDR2: MNHEY and SVGAGI. The CDR3 loop spans 15 amino acids. V was trimmed by 2 bases and J by 6 bases, leaving 16 bases between them. CDR3 amino acids: CASSYDGRLLNGYTF. In nucleotides, the CDR3 is TGTGCCAGCAGTTACGACGGGCGGTTACTAAATGGCTACACCTTC.

CDR3 nucleotide sequence: TGTGCCACCTCGAGGCAGGGGGGCACAGATACGCAGTATTTT. Residues: CATSRQGGTDTQYF. The J gene is TRBJ2-3, the V gene TRBV7-8, with 7 bases identical to TRBD1. The CDR3 length is 14 residues. The germline CDR1 and CDR2 sequences are SGHVS and FQNEAQ. V shed 10 bases, J shed 1 base, and the junction held 8 bases outside the gene matches.

This chain connects TRBV28 to TRBJ1-4, with 7 bases that match TRBD1. After removal of 7 bases from V and 0 bases from J, the junction contained 8 bases not matched to a gene. This CDR3 contains 16 residues. The germline V gene encodes CDR1 MDHEN and CDR2 SYDVKM. The CDR3 DNA sequence: TGTGCCAGCACCGGGGGCAGGGGGACAACTAATGAAAAACTGTTTTTT. This translates into CASTGGRGTTNEKLFF.

This chain joins TRBV28 and TRBJ1-3; D is possibly TRBD1 (6 bases). CDR3 size: 13 residues. V lost 8 bases to trimming and J lost 2 bases, with 10 bases between them. Germline loops: CDR1 MDHEN, CDR2 SYDVKM. The CDR3 bases are TGTGCCAGCCAAGGGGGTGCTGGAAACACCATATATTTT. Its translation is CASQGGAGNTIYF.

The V and J genes are TRBV18 and TRBJ2-7; TRBD1 is a possible D gene (6 bases). The length of the CDR3 is 13 residues. Germline V gives CDR1 KGHSH, CDR2 LQKENI. Trimming cost V 5 bases and J 7 bases, with 15 bases left between them. This CDR3 reads CASSSGHPWEQYF. CDR3 bases: TGTGCCAGCTCATCGGGACACCCTTGGGAGCAGTACTTC.

CDR3 DNA sequence: TGTGCCAGCTCACCCGGGACAGGGGGCTTCGGCTTTGGGGCCAACGTCCTGACTTTC. Its translation is CASSPGTGGFGFGANVLTF. J is TRBJ2-6 and V is TRBV18, with TRBD1 identical over 12 bases. V was clipped by 3 bases and J by 3 bases; unmatched bases: 9. This CDR3 comprises 19 residues. Germline V gene lookup returns CDR1 KGHSH and CDR2 LQKENI.

V and J are TRBV14 and TRBJ2-3, with D possibly being TRBD1 (7 bases). V shed 4 bases and J shed 1 base, with 18 bases lying between them. The germline gives CDR1 SGHDN, CDR2 FVKESK. CDR3 size: 17 residues. The CDR3, as DNA: TGTGCCAGCAGCCCGTCCCAGGGGGGCCCACGCACAGATACGCAGTATTTT. The encoded protein is CASSPSQGGPRTDTQYF.

The chain has TRBV5-7 and TRBJ2-7; TRBD2 aligns across 8 bases. TRBV5-7 counts as an open reading frame of uncertain function. V lost 0 bases and J lost 6; bases outside the gene matches: 17. This CDR3 has 18 amino acids. In nucleotides, the CDR3 is TGTGCCAGCAGCTTGGAAGTGTCGGATGGGACTAGTATCTGCGAGCAGTACTTC. Its translation is CASSLEVSDGTSICEQYF.

J is TRBJ1-6 and V is TRBV7-9; D gene uncertain. CDR1 and CDR2 from the germline V gene are SEHNR and FQNEAQ (reference sequence). This CDR3 is built from 14 residues. With 2 bases removed from V and 6 bases from J, the gap between germline ends came to 8 bases. CDR3 sequence reads: CASSLTASNSPLHF. In DNA form, the CDR3 reads TGTGCCAGCAGCTTAACGGCCAGTAATTCACCCCTCCACTTT.

This chain joins TRBV19 and TRBJ1-5, with D tentatively TRBD1 (5 bases). The CDR3 runs to 17 residues. CDR1 is LNHDA and CDR2 is SQIVND in the germline V gene (reference sequence). The germline V and J ends were trimmed by 1 base and 2 bases, with 15 bases remaining between them. The chain's CDR3 is CASSIAGRGFGNQPQHF. CDR3 nucleotides: TGTGCCAGTAGTATAGCCGGTCGGGGCTTTGGCAATCAGCCCCAGCATTTT.

The rearrangement joins TRBV28 to TRBJ1-2; tentatively, D is TRBD1 (5 bases). CDR3 size: 15 residues. V was shortened by 7 bases and J by 4 bases, with 19 bases between the two germline ends. Germline CDR1 is MDHEN and CDR2 is SYDVKM. CDR3 in DNA: TGTGCCAGCATTCCTTTGGGACCGAATGTCTATGGCTACACCTTC. Protein sequence: CASIPLGPNVYGYTF.